The next 21 T cell receptor beta chains were all read from a single sample in a study of Graves' ophthalmopathy and Graves' hyperthyroidism. As the template, RNA transcripts were used to amplify TCR beta CDR3 regions. The first-round RT-PCR employed HTBI primers together with the Qiagen OneStep RT-PCR kit. A multiplex PCR was then performed as the second round. TCRdb processed the multiplex PCR reads anew with MiXCR; each CDR3 protein has one entry. The sample carries roughly 1.1 million distinct CDR3 sequences, 35% to 40% recorded once. The specimen sequenced was peripheral blood or thyroid tissue (not recorded which). These receptor sequences come from an adult man with Graves' hyperthyroidism.

Concerning this clonotype itself: At one end, the junction sequence differs from germline, possibly due to a read error. V gene TRBV29-1 combines with J gene TRBJ2-7; TRBD2 aligns across 11 bases. Germline lookup yields CDR1 SQVTM and CDR2 ANQGSEA. The CDR3 runs to 14 residues. The CDR3 loop is CSILTSGSSYERYF. The CDR3 DNA is TGCAGCATCTTAACTAGCGGGAGCTCCTACGAGCGGTACTTC.

This clonotype was seen many times. The chain has TRBV25-1 and TRBJ1-6, with a possible D match to TRBD1 (6 bases). This CDR3 is 16 amino acids long. Trimming shortened V by 4 bases and J by 8 bases, and 18 bases separated the two germline ends. Germline-derived CDR1 and CDR2 are MGHDK and SYGVNS. This CDR3 is CASSAFTGANYSPLHF. In nucleotides, the CDR3 is TGTGCCAGCAGTGCCTTTACGGGGGCAAATTATTCACCCCTCCACTTT.

The chain combines TRBV12-3 or TRBV12-4 with TRBJ1-5, with D unclear. Trimming stripped 6 bases from V and 2 bases from J, with 14 bases between. The CDR3 is 15 amino acids. DNA for the CDR3: TGTGCCAGCAGCTACCGCCGGTCGGGCAATCAGCCCCAGCATTTT. Amino acid sequence: CASSYRRSGNQPQHF.

The sample holds one count of this clonotype. The chain carries TRBV7-6 and TRBJ1-4; D is unresolved. CDR1 and CDR2 from the germline V gene are SGHVS and FNYEAQ. V lost 1 base and J lost 8, with 14 bases in between. The CDR3 consists of 15 residues. CDR3 nucleotides: TGTGCCAGCAGCTTAGTCGGAGGGTCCACGGAAAAACTGTTTTTT. Translated: CASSLVGGSTEKLFF.

The V and J genes are TRBV10-3 and TRBJ1-5; TRBD1 might be the D (5 bases). V was clipped by 3 bases and J by 1 base, with 10 bases between them. The CDR3 has 15 amino acids. Germline V lookup: CDR1 ENHRY, CDR2 SYGVKD. DNA for the CDR3: TGTGCCATCAGTGACCAGGGCATAAGCAATCAGCCCCAGCATTTT. This sequence encodes CAISDQGISNQPQHF.

A few counts support this clonotype. The chain is built from TRBV30 and TRBJ1-5, with D unresolved. Germline values: CDR1 GTSNPN, CDR2 SVGIG (reference sequence). The CDR3 is made up of 13 amino acids. Between the trimmed V and J ends, which lost 5 bases and 6 bases, there was a span of 14 bases. The CDR3 reads CAWQQGLGQPQHF. The DNA for the CDR3 is TGTGCCTGGCAACAAGGGCTTGGTCAGCCCCAGCATTTT.

Regarding this clonotype: At one of its ends the junction is not consistent with the germline gene, which may arise from a read error. This sequence joins TRBV5-1 and TRBJ2-7; a weak D match, TRBD2 (5 bases). This CDR3 comprises 14 residues. The germline V gene encodes CDR1 SGHRS and CDR2 YFSETQ. The CDR3 bases are TGCGCCAGCGGCTTGGACGGGATGTCCTACGAGCAGTACTTC. Its translation: CASGLDGMSYEQYF.

CDR3 amino acids: CASTSLSGGGQGSYYEQYF. The CDR3 nucleotides are TGTGCCAGCACTTCCCTCAGTGGCGGGGGACAGGGGAGCTACTACGAGCAGTACTTC. The genes are TRBV10-3 and TRBJ2-7; 10 bases map to TRBD1. Germline-derived CDR1 and CDR2 are ENHRY and SYGVKD. There are 19 residues in the CDR3. Trimming removed 10 bases from V and 3 bases from J; junction bases left unmatched: 24.

This clonotype was counted only a few times. The gene calls are TRBV7-2 and TRBJ2-7; 8 bases are a match to TRBD1. After removal of 6 bases from V and 2 bases from J, the junction contained 9 bases not matched to a gene. This CDR3 is 15 amino acids long. CDR1 and CDR2 (germline): SGHTA, FQGNSA. Here the CDR3 reads CASRYSGTGAYEQYF. The CDR3 DNA reads TGTGCCAGCAGGTACTCCGGGACAGGAGCCTACGAGCAGTACTTC. The variable domain in full, completed from reference TRBV7-2 and TRBJ2-7, reads GAGVSQSPSNKVTEKGKDVELRCDPISGHTALYWYRQSLGQGLEFLIYFQGNSAPDKSGLPSDRFSAERTGGSVSTLTIQRTQQEDSAVYLCASRYSGTGAYEQYFGPGTRLTVT.

This clonotype was seen many times. J is TRBJ1-1 and V is TRBV4-1; D possibly corresponds to TRBD1 (5 bases). The CDR3 sequence is 15 residues long. Germline assignment: CDR1 MGHRA and CDR2 YSYEKL. V lost 2 bases and J 4 bases, leaving 14 bases between the germline ends. This chain's CDR3 is CASSQPTKGTTEAFF. DNA for the CDR3: TGCGCCAGCAGCCAACCAACAAAGGGGACCACTGAAGCTTTCTTT.

Comments on this clonotype: This is likely a read error, given that the CDR3 carries no conserved phenylalanine or tryptophan at its end. The DNA is omitted, as the CDR3 cannot be located on it reliably, and the CDR3 follows TCRdb's listing. V is TRBV6-6 and J is TRBJ1-6. The CDR3 spans 8 residues, counting both ends. Per the germline V gene, CDR1 is MNHNY and CDR2 is SVGAGI (reference sequence). Here the CDR3 reads CASSRRLS.

This chain links TRBV7-8 with TRBJ2-2, with 9 bases matching TRBD1. Looked up from germline, CDR1 is SGHVS and CDR2 is FQNEAQ. The ends lost 6 bases at V and 0 bases at J; junction bases unmatched: 5. CDR3 size: 16 residues. CDR3 loop: CASRSGTGTNTGELFF. DNA for the CDR3: TGTGCCAGCAGGTCTGGGACAGGGACGAACACCGGGGAGCTGTTTTTT.

This clonotype was detected many times. The J gene is TRBJ1-2, the V gene TRBV7-6, with 7 bases that match TRBD1. Germline V gene lookup returns CDR1 SGHVS and CDR2 FNYEAQ. The junction had 8 bases not matched to a gene; V was cut back by 2 bases and J by 5 bases. There are 15 residues in the CDR3. CDR3 residues: CASSLLRGREYGYTF. The CDR3 region has the DNA TGTGCCAGCAGCTTATTAAGGGGGCGGGAGTATGGCTACACCTTC.

This clonotype was seen ten or more times. This chain joins TRBV7-2 and TRBJ1-1; TRBD1 agrees at 8 bases. Germline CDR1 reads SGHTA; CDR2 reads FQGNSA. CDR3 size: 13 residues. The V gene end was trimmed by 0 bases and the J gene end by 12 bases; junction bases not matched to a gene: 6. This chain's CDR3 is CASSLAQGAGTFF. CDR3 coding DNA: TGTGCCAGCAGCTTAGCCCAGGGGGCTGGAACTTTCTTT.

CDR3 loop: CASSVTMTGGGETQYF. In DNA form, the CDR3 reads TGTGCCAGCAGCGTGACAATGACAGGTGGAGGGGAGACCCAGTACTTC. The V and J genes are TRBV7-8 and TRBJ2-5, with D tentatively TRBD1 or TRBD2 (6 bases each). Per germline, CDR1 SGHVS and CDR2 FQNEAQ. V lost 5 bases and J 5 bases, leaving 21 bases between the germline ends. CDR3 length equals 16 residues.

The J gene is TRBJ2-3, the V gene TRBV7-3; 8 bases are shared with TRBD2. Germline V CDR1 and CDR2: SGHTA, FQGTGA. The CDR3 is made up of 15 amino acids. Trimming cost V 4 bases and J 1 base; bases outside gene matches: 4. The CDR3 nucleotides read TGTGCCAGCAGCTCCAGCGGGAGTGGCACAGATACGCAGTATTTT. This encodes CASSSSGSGTDTQYF.

This clonotype appeared many times. The chain employs TRBV5-1 and TRBJ1-2, with TRBD1 identical over 9 bases. J gave up 8 bases and V 4 bases, and 6 bases lay outside the gene matches. Germline loops: CDR1 SGHRS, CDR2 YFSETQ. The CDR3 contains 13 residues. CDR3 sequence (DNA): TGCGCCAGCAGCGGGGGACAGGGAGAGGGCTACACCTTC. It encodes CASSGGQGEGYTF.

This clonotype showed up many times. The gene calls are TRBV7-2 and TRBJ2-7; D is uncertain. The germline CDR1 and CDR2 sequences are SGHTA and FQGNSA. Trimming stripped 2 bases from V and 6 bases from J, with 11 bases between. This CDR3 spans 13 amino acids. CDR3 coding DNA: TGTGCCAGCAGCTTAAGCACTCCCAGCGAGCAGTACTTC. It yields the protein CASSLSTPSEQYF.

This clonotype was seen only a few times. This chain uses TRBV2 with TRBJ2-6; no firm D call. V lost 11 bases, J lost 1 base, and 6 bases lay in between. The germline V gene encodes CDR1 SNHLY and CDR2 FYNNEI. The CDR3 has 12 residues. The chain's CDR3 is CAGDSGANVLTF. For the CDR3, the DNA is TGTGCCGGTGATTCTGGGGCCAACGTCCTGACTTTC.

This clonotype showed up just a few times. The gene calls are TRBV6-6 and TRBJ2-7; no clear D. The germline V gene has CDR1 MNHNY and CDR2 SVGAGI (reference sequence). With 0 bases removed from V and 2 bases from J, the gap between germline ends came to 17 bases. The length of the CDR3 is 17 residues. As DNA, the CDR3 is TGTGCCAGCAGTTACTCGATCTCGGCAAGTTACCCCTACGAGCAGTACTTC. The encoded protein is CASSYSISASYPYEQYF.

This clonotype was found a few times. This rearrangement joins TRBV5-1 to TRBJ1-5; D might be TRBD1 (5 bases). V lost 4 bases to trimming and J lost 4 bases, with 15 bases between them. The CDR3 spans 15 residues. Germline V CDR1 and CDR2: SGHRS, YFSETQ. The CDR3 DNA follows: TGCGCCAGCAGCATCGACCCTCAGGGTAATCAGCCCCAGCATTTT. Translated, it gives CASSIDPQGNQPQHF.